These T cell receptor beta chains were read from a single sample in a study of identical twins. TCRdb fed the 5' RACE reads into MiXCR, producing one record per CDR3 protein. Here the sample spans hundreds of thousands of distinct CDR3 sequences, 15% to 20% being singletons. This sample was also put to use in a study of T cells expressing NK-cell markers.

Material for sequencing was PBMCs. The origin of the receptors is a woman younger than 30 in good health. The CDR3 runs from the conserved cysteine through the conserved F or W. D genes are given only for firm matches. A row's size may be missing; if present it is once, few, many or a size class.

j_gene,v_gene,abundance,d_gene,CDR3nt,CDR3aa
TRBJ2-1,TRBV2,-,TRBD2,TGTGCCAGCAGTGATTCGGGAGGGCCTGGTGAGCAGTTCTTC,CASSDSGGPGEQFF
TRBJ2-7,TRBV29-1,few,-,TGCAGCGTTGAAGGCGGGATGGCCTACGAGCAGTACTTC,CSVEGGMAYEQYF
TRBJ1-6,TRBV2,-,-,TGTGCCAGCAGCGTAGCAGGCCCTGGTTCACCCCTCCACTTT,CASSVAGPGSPLHF
TRBJ2-5,TRBV6-1,few,TRBD2,TGTGCCAGCTCCCGGATGACGGGGGGAGAGACCCAGTACTTC,CASSRMTGGETQYF
TRBJ2-5,TRBV10-3,few,-,TGTGCCACCCGACTAGGCCCTCGAGAGACCCAGTACTTC,CATRLGPRETQYF
TRBJ2-7,TRBV7-9,-,-,TGTGCCAGCAGCCCCCGGGGTCACTACGAGCAGTACTTC,CASSPRGHYEQYF
TRBJ2-4,TRBV5-1,-,-,TGCGCCAGCAGCCCGGACGGACTCAAAAACATTCAGTACTTC,CASSPDGLKNIQYF
TRBJ1-2,TRBV7-9,-,TRBD1,TGTGCCAGCAGCCTACAGGGGAATGGCTACACCTTC,CASSLQGNGYTF
TRBJ2-2,TRBV20-1,-,TRBD2,TGCAGTGCTAGAGATCCTAGCGGGGGGGCCACCGGGGAGCTGTTTTTT,CSARDPSGGATGELFF
TRBJ1-2,TRBV15,few,-,TGTGCCACCAGCCACCTCGGAGATAACTATGGCTACACCTTC,CATSHLGDNYGYTF
TRBJ1-4,TRBV6-1,few,TRBD1,TGTGCCAGCAGGCCCGGACAGGGGGCTGAAAAACTGTTTTTT,CASRPGQGAEKLFF
TRBJ2-5,TRBV20-1,few,-,TGCAGTGCCCCGGGGGCGTATGGGGAAGAGACCCAGTACTTC,CSAPGAYGEETQYF
TRBJ2-1,TRBV7-9,-,-,TGTGCCAGCAGCAGACAGGCGGGACAGTTCTTC,CASSRQAGQFF
TRBJ2-7,TRBV5-1,few,TRBD2,TGCGCCAGCAGCTTGGTGGCTAGCGGGAGTGAGCAGTACTTC,CASSLVASGSEQYF
TRBJ2-1,TRBV5-1,few,TRBD2,TGCGCCAGCAGCTTTAGCGGGAGTACCTACAATGAGCAGTTCTTC,CASSFSGSTYNEQFF
TRBJ2-1,TRBV10-3,few,-,TGTGCCATCAATGGTGGGGGTGAGCAGTTCTTC,CAINGGGEQFF
TRBJ1-4,TRBV2,many,-,TGTGCCAGCAGCTACAATGAAAAACTGTTTTTT,CASSYNEKLFF
TRBJ2-7,TRBV20-1,-,TRBD2,TGCAGTGCTAGCAAGGGGCGGGGGGCCTACGAGCAGTACTTC,CSASKGRGAYEQYF
TRBJ2-7,TRBV20-1,many,TRBD2,TGCAGTGCTCGGCCCCTAGCGGGGAACCAGTACTTC,CSARPLAGNQYF
TRBJ2-1,TRBV5-6,-,TRBD2,TGTGCCAGCAGCCAGGGACTAGGCAAAAATGAGCAGTTCTTC,CASSQGLGKNEQFF
TRBJ1-2,TRBV7-2,-,TRBD1,TGTGCCAGCAGCCGAGGACAGGGCCCCCCTCGGGGCTACACCTTC,CASSRGQGPPRGYTF
TRBJ2-1,TRBV18,few,TRBD2,TGTGCCAGCTCACCAAGCGGGACCTCCATTGAGCAGTTCTTC,CASSPSGTSIEQFF
TRBJ2-3,TRBV27,-,TRBD2,TGTGTAAGCGGGAGGCGAAGCACAGATACGCAGTATTTT,CVSGRRSTDTQYF
TRBJ2-1,TRBV12-3/TRBV12-4,-,TRBD2,TGTGCCAGCAGTTTCCGTGGCGGGGGGACGCTCTACAATGAGCAGTTCTTC,CASSFRGGGTLYNEQFF
TRBJ2-1,TRBV7-2,many,-,TGTGCCAGCAGCTCCGGCGGTGAGCAGTTCTTC,CASSSGGEQFF
TRBJ2-3,TRBV3-1,-,TRBD2,TGTGCCAGCAGTTTTGAACTAGCGGGGGGGCGAAGCACAGATACGCAGTATTTT,CASSFELAGGRSTDTQYF
TRBJ2-5,TRBV5-1,few,-,TGCGCCAGCAGCTTGGGAACTGCAGGGGAGACCCAGTACTTC,CASSLGTAGETQYF
TRBJ2-5,TRBV29-1,few,TRBD2,TGCAGCGTTGCGACTAGCGGGGGTGAGACCCAGTACTTC,CSVATSGGETQYF
TRBJ2-1,TRBV7-2,-,-,TGTGCCAGCAGCCTCCCACTGAGCTCCTACAATGAGCAGTTCTTC,CASSLPLSSYNEQFF
TRBJ2-5,TRBV27,-,TRBD1,TGTGCCAGCAGTTGGGGACAGGGAAAGACCCAGTACTTC,CASSWGQGKTQYF
TRBJ1-5,TRBV7-8,-,-,TGTGCCAGCAGCTTATGGAGGGACCGCAATCAGCCCCAGCATTTT,CASSLWRDRNQPQHF
TRBJ2-1,TRBV7-3,few,-,TGTGCCAGCAGCTCTACCTCGGGGGACAATGAGCAGTTCTTC,CASSSTSGDNEQFF
TRBJ2-7,TRBV20-1,few,TRBD1,TGCAGTGCTAGAGACTTGACAGGGAATCCCCCCTACGAGCAGTACTTC,CSARDLTGNPPYEQYF
TRBJ2-1,TRBV20-1,-,-,TGCAGTGCTAGGGGTGAGAGGGGTTACAATGAGCAGTTCTTC,CSARGERGYNEQFF
TRBJ1-4,TRBV27,few,-,TGTGCCAGCACCCCGGGCAGGGAGTGGGAAAAACTGTTTTTT,CASTPGREWEKLFF
TRBJ2-7,TRBV5-4,-,-,TGTGCCAGCAGCCCTGTGGACATACGAGAAAAGTACTTC,CASSPVDIREKYF
TRBJ2-1,TRBV7-6,-,-,TGTGCCAGCAGACCCACTACCCGGGCGTCCTACAATGAGCAGTTCTTC,CASRPTTRASYNEQFF